The rows below give T cell receptor beta chains drawn from one sample of a study of blood T cells in healthy people across ages. MiXCR, run by TCRdb on the 5' RACE reads, gives a single entry per CDR3 protein. This table holds 1.5 million to 2 million distinct CDR3 sequences, around half found once. The sample was blood. The receptors originated from a woman aged 40-49 years in good health. Each CDR3 is given with its conserved first and last residue. D genes are given only for firm matches. Clone size, where shown, is once, few, many, or a class for clones that have expanded.

abundance: NA; j_gene: TRBJ2-7; v_gene: TRBV28; d_gene: NA; CDR3nt: TGTGCCAGCAGTTCCCCTACCGGCCGGGACTTTAAGCAGTACTTC; CDR3aa: CASSSPTGRDFKQYF
abundance: NA; j_gene: TRBJ2-7; v_gene: TRBV7-2; d_gene: NA; CDR3nt: TGTGCCAGCGTATCAAAAGCCAGCTCCTACGAGCAGTACTTC; CDR3aa: CASVSKASSYEQYF
abundance: NA; j_gene: TRBJ2-7; v_gene: TRBV27; d_gene: NA; CDR3nt: TGTGCCAGCAGTTTTCGGACGGGCGGAAACGAGCAGTACTTC; CDR3aa: CASSFRTGGNEQYF
abundance: NA; j_gene: TRBJ2-3; v_gene: TRBV5-1; d_gene: NA; CDR3nt: TGCGCCAGCAGCTTCGACAGTCCAGGTCGTACGCAGTATTTT; CDR3aa: CASSFDSPGRTQYF
abundance: NA; j_gene: TRBJ2-7; v_gene: TRBV10-3; d_gene: NA; CDR3nt: TGTGCCATCAGTGCCGACAGTCCGTGGGCCGAGCAGTACTTC; CDR3aa: CAISADSPWAEQYF
abundance: NA; j_gene: TRBJ2-1; v_gene: TRBV11-2; d_gene: TRBD2; CDR3nt: TGTGCCAGCAGCATCTTAGCGGGGGCACATCGGGGGCGTACTGGACCCTACAATGAGCAGTTCTTC; CDR3aa: CASSILAGAHRGRTGPYNEQFF
abundance: NA; j_gene: TRBJ2-3; v_gene: TRBV28; d_gene: TRBD2; CDR3nt: TGTGCCAGCAGGGGACCCATACTAGCGGGGGGGCCAGATACGCAGTATTTT; CDR3aa: CASRGPILAGGPDTQYF
abundance: few; j_gene: TRBJ1-2; v_gene: TRBV25-1; d_gene: TRBD1; CDR3nt: TGTGCCAGCTGGACAGGGGGCTTCTCCTATGGCTACACCTTC; CDR3aa: CASWTGGFSYGYTF
abundance: NA; j_gene: TRBJ2-3; v_gene: TRBV7-2; d_gene: TRBD2; CDR3nt: TGTGCCAGCAGCGTTACTAGCGGGGACCGCACAGATACGCAGTATTTT; CDR3aa: CASSVTSGDRTDTQYF
abundance: once; j_gene: TRBJ2-1; v_gene: TRBV5-1; d_gene: NA; CDR3nt: TGCGCCAGCAGCCACAGATCCCCAGACTTCTACAATGAGCAGTTCTTC; CDR3aa: CASSHRSPDFYNEQFF
abundance: NA; j_gene: TRBJ2-5; v_gene: TRBV10-3; d_gene: TRBD1; CDR3nt: TGTGCCATCAGCGCCGGGACAGGGTCAGAGACCCAGTACTTC; CDR3aa: CAISAGTGSETQYF
abundance: NA; j_gene: TRBJ1-5; v_gene: TRBV28; d_gene: NA; CDR3nt: TGTGCCAGCAGTTATCGAACAGAACAGCAAAGCAATCAGCCCCAGCATTTT; CDR3aa: CASSYRTEQQSNQPQHF
abundance: NA; j_gene: TRBJ1-2; v_gene: TRBV4-3; d_gene: NA; CDR3nt: TGCACCAGCAGCCCAGGTGGGACGGGCAACTATGGCTACACCTTC; CDR3aa: CTSSPGGTGNYGYTF
abundance: few; j_gene: TRBJ2-7; v_gene: TRBV27; d_gene: TRBD1; CDR3nt: TGTGCCAGCAGGACAGGGTTCTACGAGCAGTACTTC; CDR3aa: CASRTGFYEQYF
abundance: NA; j_gene: TRBJ1-5; v_gene: TRBV3-1; d_gene: NA; CDR3nt: TGTGCCAGCAGCCAAGGCTGGACCAATCAGCCCCAGCATTTT; CDR3aa: CASSQGWTNQPQHF
abundance: NA; j_gene: TRBJ2-7; v_gene: TRBV14; d_gene: NA; CDR3nt: TGTGCCAGCAGCCTAACTCGCGGGGCCGGATACGAGCAGTACTTC; CDR3aa: CASSLTRGAGYEQYF
abundance: few; j_gene: TRBJ2-1; v_gene: TRBV29-1; d_gene: NA; CDR3nt: TGCAGCGTTGCTATCAGCTCCTACAATGAGCAGTTCTTC; CDR3aa: CSVAISSYNEQFF
abundance: few; j_gene: TRBJ2-5; v_gene: TRBV10-3; d_gene: TRBD2; CDR3nt: TGTGCCATCAGTGATATGGGGGGGACCCAAGAGACCCAGTACTTC; CDR3aa: CAISDMGGTQETQYF
abundance: NA; j_gene: TRBJ2-2; v_gene: TRBV5-1; d_gene: NA; CDR3nt: TGCGCCAGCAGCTTGGCCGTGGTAGGGCGTACCGGGGAGCTGTTTTTT; CDR3aa: CASSLAVVGRTGELFF
abundance: NA; j_gene: TRBJ1-2; v_gene: TRBV20-1; d_gene: NA; CDR3nt: TGCGGTGCTAGGGGACACAACGGCTACACCTTC; CDR3aa: CGARGHNGYTF
abundance: NA; j_gene: TRBJ2-5; v_gene: TRBV7-9; d_gene: NA; CDR3nt: TGTGCCAGCAGCTTAGGCGTCGGAGGTACGGAGACCCAGTACTTC; CDR3aa: CASSLGVGGTETQYF
abundance: few; j_gene: TRBJ2-5; v_gene: TRBV20-1; d_gene: TRBD2; CDR3nt: TGCAGTGCAACCGGGACTAGCGGACGATCTGAAGAGACCCAGTACTTC; CDR3aa: CSATGTSGRSEETQYF
abundance: NA; j_gene: TRBJ2-1; v_gene: TRBV27; d_gene: NA; CDR3nt: TGTGCCAGCAGTTTATCGACAGGGAGGAGTGAGCAGTTCTTC; CDR3aa: CASSLSTGRSEQFF
abundance: NA; j_gene: TRBJ2-3; v_gene: TRBV27; d_gene: NA; CDR3nt: TGTGCCAGCAGTTTAGCAGGCCCCCTAGATACGCAGTATTTT; CDR3aa: CASSLAGPLDTQYF
abundance: NA; j_gene: TRBJ1-2; v_gene: TRBV29-1; d_gene: NA; CDR3nt: TGCAGCTCCCGAGACAGGAACTATGGCTACACCTTC; CDR3aa: CSSRDRNYGYTF
abundance: NA; j_gene: TRBJ1-2; v_gene: TRBV20-1; d_gene: NA; CDR3nt: TGCAGTGCTGGCCATAGGCTCTATGGCTACACCTTC; CDR3aa: CSAGHRLYGYTF
abundance: NA; j_gene: TRBJ1-6; v_gene: TRBV28; d_gene: NA; CDR3nt: TGTGCCAGCAGCCTACAGCGGTCACCCCTCCACTTT; CDR3aa: CASSLQRSPLHF
abundance: NA; j_gene: TRBJ1-1; v_gene: TRBV11-2; d_gene: NA; CDR3nt: TGTGCCAGCAGCCCCCAACGGGGGAGAAACACTGAAGCTTTCTTT; CDR3aa: CASSPQRGRNTEAFF
abundance: few; j_gene: TRBJ2-5; v_gene: TRBV14; d_gene: NA; CDR3nt: TGTGCCAGCAGCCAAGGCCCTAGGCGCGAGGAGACCCAGTACTTC; CDR3aa: CASSQGPRREETQYF
abundance: NA; j_gene: TRBJ2-3; v_gene: TRBV28; d_gene: NA; CDR3nt: TGTGCCAGCGCGACCCCCACAGATACGCAGTATTTT; CDR3aa: CASATPTDTQYF
abundance: NA; j_gene: TRBJ2-2; v_gene: TRBV13; d_gene: TRBD1; CDR3nt: TGTGCCAGCAGCTTCTGGCCGGGACAGGGTGACACCGGGGAGCTGTTTTTT; CDR3aa: CASSFWPGQGDTGELFF